These T cell receptor beta chains were read from a single sample in a study of T cells after yellow fever vaccination. MiXCR, applied by TCRdb to the 5' RACE reads, yields one record per CDR3 protein. The top ten hold 15% to 20% of the sample, which has more than 250,000 distinct CDR3 sequences, approximately 7% seen once. Sample: PBMCs, taken around 45 days after the first yellow fever vaccination. All receptors derive from a man between 18 and 35 years old who received the YFV17D yellow fever vaccine. The CDR3 runs from the conserved cysteine through the conserved F or W. A D gene is named only where the DNA matches it firmly. A row's size may be missing; if present it is once, few, many or a size class.

>.|TRBJ1-1|TRBV10-3|.
TGTGCCATCAGCGAACAGGTTTCTATGAACACTGAAGCTTTCTTT
CAISEQVSMNTEAFF
>.|TRBJ2-1|TRBV20-1|.
TGCAGTGCTAGAGAATACAATGAGCAGTTCTTC
CSAREYNEQFF
>.|TRBJ1-1|TRBV27|few
TGTGCCAGCGGCTGGACACTGAACACTGAAGCTTTCTTT
CASGWTLNTEAFF
>.|TRBJ2-1|TRBV6-2/TRBV6-3|.
TGTGCCAGCAGTAACCCCAGTCTGCTTGAGCAGTTCTTC
CASSNPSLLEQFF
>TRBD2|TRBJ2-3|TRBV4-3|many
TGCGCCAGCAGCCCCCGAGGCGGGGGGGTCACAGATACGCAGTATTTT
CASSPRGGGVTDTQYF
>.|TRBJ1-1|TRBV27|few
TGTGCCAGCCAGTGGGGGGGGCGGTCCACTGAAGCTTTCTTT
CASQWGGRSTEAFF
>.|TRBJ2-7|TRBV29-1|many
TGCAGCGTCGCAGGCGGTCCCTACGAGCAGTACTTC
CSVAGGPYEQYF
>.|TRBJ2-3|TRBV12-3/TRBV12-4|.
TGTGCCAGCAGGGCCGGGTCAGATACGCAGTATTTT
CASRAGSDTQYF
>TRBD1|TRBJ1-1|TRBV18|few
TGTGCCAGCTCGCCCATGCAGGGGGGGAACACTGAAGCTTTCTTT
CASSPMQGGNTEAFF
>.|TRBJ2-6|TRBV20-1|few
TGCAGTGCTACCGGGACCGCGTCTGGGGCCAACGTCCTGACTTTC
CSATGTASGANVLTF
>TRBD2|TRBJ2-4|TRBV20-1|many
TGCAGTGCTAGTACGACTAGCGGGCTAGCCAAAAACATTCAGTACTTC
CSASTTSGLAKNIQYF
>TRBD1|TRBJ1-5|TRBV6-1|.
TGTGCCAGCAGCCGGGACAGGTACAATCAGCCCCAGCATTTT
CASSRDRYNQPQHF
>.|TRBJ2-1|TRBV5-1|.
TGCGCCAGCAGCCACGCTAATGAGCAGTTCTTC
CASSHANEQFF
>.|TRBJ2-1|TRBV5-1|many
TGCGCCAGCAGCTTGGGACAGGGAGGGAATGAGCAGTTCTTC
CASSLGQGGNEQFF
>TRBD1|TRBJ2-3|TRBV5-1|many
TGCGCCAGCACGGAACAGGGGGCGGATACGCAGTATTTT
CASTEQGADTQYF
>TRBD2|TRBJ2-3|TRBV27|few
TGTGCCAGCCGGCAAGCGGGGGCAGGGTGGAGCACAGATACGCAGTATTTT
CASRQAGAGWSTDTQYF
>TRBD2|TRBJ2-7|TRBV7-2|few
TGTGCCAGCAGCTTGGACGGGGGGGGCTACGAGCAGTACTTC
CASSLDGGGYEQYF
>.|TRBJ2-3|TRBV7-3|.
TGTGCCAGCAGCTTAACGTCTGGGGCTCGGGATACAGATACGCAGTATTTT
CASSLTSGARDTDTQYF
>.|TRBJ2-3|TRBV6-1|few
TGTGCCAGCAGTGTGGGGATCACAGGAAGCACAGATACGCAGTATTTT
CASSVGITGSTDTQYF
>.|TRBJ2-5|TRBV11-2|many
TGTGCCAGCCTTCCACACGCCCAGGAGACCCAGTACTTC
CASLPHAQETQYF
>.|TRBJ1-1|TRBV5-4|few
TGTGCCAGCAGCGGCGTAGGTGCCCTTGAAGCTTTCTTT
CASSGVGALEAFF
>TRBD2|TRBJ2-3|TRBV7-9|.
TGTGCCAGCAGCTTCGCTAGCGGAAGGACAGATACGCAGTATTTT
CASSFASGRTDTQYF
>.|TRBJ2-1|TRBV4-1|.
TGCGCCAGCAGCCAAGGGGCGACAGGAAACAATGAGCAGTTCTTC
CASSQGATGNNEQFF
>.|TRBJ2-7|TRBV29-1|many
TGCAGCGTTTACTCTCCGACAGGAACCTCCTACGAGCAGTACTTC
CSVYSPTGTSYEQYF
>TRBD1|TRBJ1-6|TRBV4-2|few
TGTGCCAGCAGCCAAGAAGGGACAGATTATAATTCACCCCTCCACTTT
CASSQEGTDYNSPLHF
>TRBD1|TRBJ1-1|TRBV7-9|many
TGTGCCAGCAGCCCGACAGGGGGAGGGACTGAAGCTTTCTTT
CASSPTGGGTEAFF
>.|TRBJ2-5|TRBV5-1|.
TGCGCCAGCAGCTTGTTTAGCCAAGAGACCCAGTACTTC
CASSLFSQETQYF
>.|TRBJ1-1|TRBV6-5|.
TGTGCCAGCAGTTACTTGAGGGAATGGGGCACTGAAGCTTTCTTT
CASSYLREWGTEAFF
>.|TRBJ2-5|TRBV6-1|.
TGTGCCAGCTTACGGGCTGGACAAGAGACCCAGTACTTC
CASLRAGQETQYF
>.|TRBJ1-2|TRBV7-2|.
TGTGCCAGCAGCTTAAAGCCTGGGGGAAGCTACACCTTC
CASSLKPGGSYTF
>TRBD1|TRBJ1-6|TRBV4-3|few
TGCGCCAGCAGCCAAATGACAGGGGATTCACCCCTCCACTTT
CASSQMTGDSPLHF
>.|TRBJ2-1|TRBV2|few
TGTGCCAGCCGGGACGACCACAATGAGCAGTTCTTC
CASRDDHNEQFF
>TRBD2|TRBJ2-3|TRBV5-1|few
TGCGCCAGCAGCTTGGCTCCTACTAGCGGGGGGGCAGATACGCAGTATTTT
CASSLAPTSGGADTQYF
>.|TRBJ2-3|TRBV9|few
TGTGCCAGCAGCGTAGTGCAGTTCACAGATACGCAGTATTTT
CASSVVQFTDTQYF
>.|TRBJ1-4|TRBV4-2|.
TGTGCCAGCAGCCAAGATCGCGGGACCCCAAAACTGTTTTTT
CASSQDRGTPKLFF
>TRBD2|TRBJ2-1|TRBV3-1|.
TGTGCCAGCAGCCAAGGAGGAGCGGGGGGGCAGTTCTTC
CASSQGGAGGQFF
>TRBD1|TRBJ2-2|TRBV20-1|few
TGCAGTGCTAGAGGCGGGACAGGGATAGGCGGGGAGCTGTTTTTT
CSARGGTGIGGELFF
>.|TRBJ1-5|TRBV20-1|.
TGCAGTGCTAGGACAGACCTCAATCAGCCCCAGCATTTT
CSARTDLNQPQHF
>.|TRBJ2-3|TRBV3-1|.
TGTGCCAGCAGCCGGGACCGGGACATACCTAGCACAGATACGCAGTATTTT
CASSRDRDIPSTDTQYF
>TRBD2|TRBJ2-5|TRBV4-1|.
TGCGCCAGCAAGGGTAGCGGGGTGGAGACCCAGTACTTC
CASKGSGVETQYF
>.|TRBJ1-2|TRBV7-9|.
TGTGCCAGCACAGGCCGTTCCCTTTATGGCTACACCTTC
CASTGRSLYGYTF
>.|TRBJ2-1|TRBV7-8|.
TGTGCCAGCAGCTTCAACGCACAGGGCGAAAATGAGCAGTTCTTC
CASSFNAQGENEQFF
>.|TRBJ2-3|TRBV10-3|few
TGTGCCATCAGTGAGTCGCGAAGGGAGCTGGCAGATACGCAGTATTTT
CAISESRRELADTQYF
>.|TRBJ2-7|TRBV10-3|many
TGTGCCATCAGTGAAGTAGGGTCGCGTTCCTACGAGCAGTACTTC
CAISEVGSRSYEQYF
>TRBD1|TRBJ2-7|TRBV6-1|few
TGTGCCAGCAGCCGGACAGGTTTTCGGGGAGACCAGCAGTACTTC
CASSRTGFRGDQQYF
>.|TRBJ2-1|TRBV11-2|.
TGTGCCAGCAGCTTAGACGACAGTCACAATGAGCAGTTCTTC
CASSLDDSHNEQFF
>.|TRBJ2-1|TRBV29-1|.
TGCAGCGTTGAGGCTCTAAATGAGCAGTTCTTC
CSVEALNEQFF
>.|TRBJ1-2|TRBV25-1|.
TGTGCCAGCAGTGAGGGGGGGAAGTTCTATGGCTACACCTTC
CASSEGGKFYGYTF